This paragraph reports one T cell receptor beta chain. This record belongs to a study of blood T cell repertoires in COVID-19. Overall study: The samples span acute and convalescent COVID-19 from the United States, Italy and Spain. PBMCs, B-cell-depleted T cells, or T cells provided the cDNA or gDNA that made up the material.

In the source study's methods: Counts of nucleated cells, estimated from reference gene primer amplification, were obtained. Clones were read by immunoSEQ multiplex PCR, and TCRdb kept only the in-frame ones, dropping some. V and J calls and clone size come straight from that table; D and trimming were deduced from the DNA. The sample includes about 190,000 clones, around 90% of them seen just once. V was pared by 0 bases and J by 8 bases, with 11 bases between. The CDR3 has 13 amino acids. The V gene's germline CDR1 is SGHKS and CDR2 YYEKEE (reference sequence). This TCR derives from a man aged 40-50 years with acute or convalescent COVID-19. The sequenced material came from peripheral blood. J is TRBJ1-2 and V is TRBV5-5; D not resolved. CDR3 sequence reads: CASSLGAGKGYTF. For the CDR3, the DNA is TGTGCCAGCAGCTTGGGGGCGGGGAAGGGCTACACCTTC.